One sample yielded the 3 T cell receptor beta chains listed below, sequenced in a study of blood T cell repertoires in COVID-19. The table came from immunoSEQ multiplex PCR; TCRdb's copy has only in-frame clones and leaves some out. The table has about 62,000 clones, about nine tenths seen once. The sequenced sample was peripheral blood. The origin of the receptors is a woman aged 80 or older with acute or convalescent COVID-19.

CDR3 sequence reads: CASSLGASGRTKEQYF. Here the CDR3 DNA reads TGCGCCAGCAGCTTGGGGGCTAGCGGGAGAACAAAGGAGCAGTACTTC. This chain connects TRBV5-1 to TRBJ2-7, with 10 bases that match TRBD2. Germline CDR1 and CDR2: SGHRS and YFSETQ. This CDR3 comprises 16 residues. Trimming took 0 bases from V and 7 from J; bases not matched to a gene: 10.

The CDR3 DNA follows: TGCGCCAGCAGCGGGAGCGAGGTGAAAGTGGAGACCCAGTACTTC. Translated, it gives CASSGSEVKVETQYF. The chain recombines TRBV5-1 with TRBJ2-5; perhaps TRBD2 as D (5 bases). Germline assignment: CDR1 SGHRS and CDR2 YFSETQ. The CDR3 is made up of 15 amino acids. The V and J ends lost 4 bases and 5 bases respectively, with 18 bases between them. Filled out from reference TRBV5-1 and TRBJ2-5, the complete variable domain reads KAGVTQTPRYLIKTRGQQVTLSCSPISGHRSVSWYQQTPGQGLQFLFEYFSETQRNKGNFPGRFSGRQFSNSRSEMNVSTLELGDSALYLCASSGSEVKVETQYFGPGTRLLVL.

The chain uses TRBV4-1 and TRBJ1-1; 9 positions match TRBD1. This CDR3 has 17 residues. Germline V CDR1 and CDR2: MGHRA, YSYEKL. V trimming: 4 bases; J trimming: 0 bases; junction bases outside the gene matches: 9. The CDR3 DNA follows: TGCGCCAGCAGCCGGACAGGGGTCCCCCTTATGAACACTGAAGCTTTCTTT. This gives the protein CASSRTGVPLMNTEAFF.